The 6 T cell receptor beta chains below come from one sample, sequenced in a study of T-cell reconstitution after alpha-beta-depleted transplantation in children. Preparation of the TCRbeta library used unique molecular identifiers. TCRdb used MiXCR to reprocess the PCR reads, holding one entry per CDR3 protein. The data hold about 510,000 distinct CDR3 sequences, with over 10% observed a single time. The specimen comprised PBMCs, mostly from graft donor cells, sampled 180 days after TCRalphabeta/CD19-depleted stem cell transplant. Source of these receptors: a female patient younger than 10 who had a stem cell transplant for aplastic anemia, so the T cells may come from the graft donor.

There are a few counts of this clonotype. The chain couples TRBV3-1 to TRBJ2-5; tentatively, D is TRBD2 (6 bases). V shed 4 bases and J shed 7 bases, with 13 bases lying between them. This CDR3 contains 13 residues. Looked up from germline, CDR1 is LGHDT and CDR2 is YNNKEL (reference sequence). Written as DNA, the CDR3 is TGTGCCAGCAGCCTGGACTACCGGTGGACCCAGTACTTC. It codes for CASSLDYRWTQYF.

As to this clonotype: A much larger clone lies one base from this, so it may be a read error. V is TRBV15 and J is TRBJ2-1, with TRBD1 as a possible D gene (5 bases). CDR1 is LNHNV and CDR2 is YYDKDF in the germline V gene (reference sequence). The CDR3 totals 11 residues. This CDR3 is CATRGQLGQIF. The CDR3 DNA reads TGTGCCACCAGAGGCCAGTTGGGGCAGATCTTC.

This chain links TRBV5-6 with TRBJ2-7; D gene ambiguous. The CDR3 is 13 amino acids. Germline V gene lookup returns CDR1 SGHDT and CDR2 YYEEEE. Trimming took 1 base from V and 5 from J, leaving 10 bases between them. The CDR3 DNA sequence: TGTGCCAGCAGCTTGTTACAGTCGGACGAGCAGTACTTC. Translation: CASSLLQSDEQYF.

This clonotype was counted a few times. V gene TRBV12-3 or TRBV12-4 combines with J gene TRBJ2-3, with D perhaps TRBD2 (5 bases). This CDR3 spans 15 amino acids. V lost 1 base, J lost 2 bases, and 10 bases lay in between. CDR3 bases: TGTGCCAGCAGTTTAGTGGGAGCTGACACAGATACGCAGTATTTT. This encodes CASSLVGADTDTQYF.

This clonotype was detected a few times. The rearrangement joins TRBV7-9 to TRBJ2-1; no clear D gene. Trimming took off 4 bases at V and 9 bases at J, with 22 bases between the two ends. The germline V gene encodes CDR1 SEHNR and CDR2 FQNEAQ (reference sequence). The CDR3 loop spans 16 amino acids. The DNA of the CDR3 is TGTGCCAGCAGCTCGTGGTCGGCTCGCGCTCTTGGTGAGCAGTTCTTC. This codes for CASSSWSARALGEQFF.

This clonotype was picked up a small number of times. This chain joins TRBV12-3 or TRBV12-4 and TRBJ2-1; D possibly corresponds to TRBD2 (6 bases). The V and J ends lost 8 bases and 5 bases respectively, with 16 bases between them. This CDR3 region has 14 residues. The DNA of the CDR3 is TGTGCCAGCGCCTTACTAGCTATCAACAATGAGCAGTTCTTC. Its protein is CASALLAINNEQFF.